The 4 T cell receptor beta chains in this list originate from one sample, sequenced in a study of T cell responses to AZD1222 COVID-19 vaccine. Only in-frame clones appear in the TCRdb table, and some are missing; sequencing was by immunoSEQ multiplex PCR. The sample records fewer than 150,000 clones, about nine tenths being singletons. This material consisted of peripheral blood, taken on day 0 of AZD1222 vaccination. The receptors originated from an adult in good health.

The chain is built from TRBV6-2 or TRBV6-3 and TRBJ1-1, with a possible D match to TRBD1 (5 bases). The V end lost 0 bases, the J end lost 2 bases, and 10 bases lay between the germline ends. The CDR3 contains 15 residues. CDR1 is MNHEY and CDR2 is SVGEGT in the germline V gene. The CDR3 region has the DNA TGTGCCAGCAGTTACTCGGAGGGGTTTAACACTGAAGCTTTCTTT. Encoded protein: CASSYSEGFNTEAFF.

This clone has a single count. This chain connects TRBV3-1 (or the pseudogene TRBV3-2) to TRBJ2-7, with TRBD2 identical over 13 bases. With V trimmed by 4 bases and J by 2 bases, 5 bases remained unmatched. CDR1 and CDR2 from the germline V gene are LGHDT and YNNKEL (reference sequence). The CDR3 is made up of 16 amino acids. CDR3 sequence reads: CASSRGLAGVPYEQYF. CDR3 nucleotides: TGTGCCAGCAGCCGCGGACTAGCGGGGGTACCCTACGAGCAGTACTTC.

V gene TRBV4-3 combines with J gene TRBJ1-1, with no clear D. The CDR3 is 13 amino acids. Looked up from germline, CDR1 is LGHNA and CDR2 is YSLEER. V lost 4 bases, J lost 6 bases, and 12 bases lay in between. The CDR3 nucleotides are TGCGCCAGCAGCCCGCAGGTATTCTCTGAAGCTTTCTTT. Protein sequence: CASSPQVFSEAFF.

V and J are TRBV12-5 and TRBJ1-2, with a tentative D call TRBD1 (6 bases). The CDR3 sequence is 12 residues long. Germline V CDR1 and CDR2: LGHNT, FRNRAP. The V end was cut by 4 bases, the J end by 6 bases, with 9 bases between. The CDR3 bases are TGTGCTAGTGGTTCAGGGGACGATGGCTACACCTTC. Protein sequence: CASGSGDDGYTF.